This is a list of T cell receptor beta chains from one sample in a study of blood T cell repertoires in COVID-19. The data were produced by immunoSEQ multiplex PCR, yet TCRdb's version contains in-frame clones alone and is incomplete. The table lists roughly 180,000 clones, approximately 77% of them singletons, with about a sixth in the top ten. Sequences were obtained from PBMCs or T cells enriched from blood (not recorded which). These receptors originate from a man aged 60-69 years who had recovered from COVID-19. The CDR3 runs from the conserved cysteine through the conserved F or W. A D gene is named only where the DNA matches it firmly. Some rows mark clone size as missing; the rest say once, few, many or name a class of expanded clone.

TRBJ1-1 | NA | NA | TRBV7-6 | TGTGCCAGCAGCCCCGGACTGGCGATGAACACTGAAGCTTTCTTT | CASSPGLAMNTEAFF
TRBJ2-7 | TRBD2 | NA | TRBV7-9 | TGTGCCAGCAGCCCCCGGACTAGCGGCTACGAGCAGTACTTC | CASSPRTSGYEQYF
TRBJ1-3 | NA | NA | TRBV7-2 | TGTGCCAGCAGCGCTCAGGGGCGAAACACCATATATTTT | CASSAQGRNTIYF
TRBJ2-5 | TRBD2 | NA | TRBV7-3 | TGTGCCAGCAGCTTATATGGCAGGGGACTAGCGGGAGGGCCGGGGGAGACCCAGTACTTC | CASSLYGRGLAGGPGETQYF
TRBJ1-2 | TRBD1 | NA | TRBV7-8 | TGTGCCAGCAGCTCCACAGGGGGAAGTGGCTACACCTTC | CASSSTGGSGYTF
TRBJ1-3 | NA | NA | TRBV4-1 | TGCGCCAGCAGCCAAGACCTAACCTCTGGAAACACCATATATTTT | CASSQDLTSGNTIYF
TRBJ1-6 | NA | NA | TRBV21-1 | TGTGCCAGCAGCGAAATAACCGGGACAGGGGCTTCACCCCTCCACTTT | CASSEITGTGASPLHF
TRBJ2-3 | TRBD2 | NA | TRBV20-1 | TGCAGTGCTAGTTTTTCTAGCGGGAACCCAGATACGCAGTATTTT | CSASFSSGNPDTQYF
TRBJ2-1 | TRBD2 | NA | TRBV30 | TGTGCCTGGGCCTGGACTAGCGGGGGGCGTCACTTCTTC | CAWAWTSGGRHFF
TRBJ2-7 | NA | NA | TRBV23-1 | TGCGCCATCCACACAGGGCCCTACGAGCAGTACTTC | CAIHTGPYEQYF
TRBJ1-2 | NA | NA | TRBV27 | TGTGCCAGCAGTTTAACAGGGCTTACTGGCTACACCTTC | CASSLTGLTGYTF
TRBJ2-1 | TRBD1 | NA | TRBV7-6 | TGTGCCAGCAGCCTACAGGGGAATGAGCAGTTCTTC | CASSLQGNEQFF
TRBJ1-3 | NA | NA | TRBV18 | TGTGCCAGCTCGCCGACAGGTTCGCTCTCTGGAAACACCATATATTTT | CASSPTGSLSGNTIYF
TRBJ1-4 | NA | many | TRBV7-9 | TGTGCCAGCAGCCGGGGGGGGCCCCAGAATGAAAAACTGTTTTTT | CASSRGGPQNEKLFF
TRBJ2-7 | NA | few | TRBV3-1/TRBV3-2 | TGTGCCAGCAGCCAAGGTGGACAGACCGAGCAGTACTTC | CASSQGGQTEQYF
TRBJ1-4 | NA | NA | TRBV5-6 | TGTGCCAGCAGCCTAACAGGGACGCGAGAAAAACTGTTTTTT | CASSLTGTREKLFF
TRBJ2-5 | TRBD1 | NA | TRBV24-1 | TGTGCCACCAGTGATAGCAAGACAGGGGGCGTGGAGACCCAGTACTTC | CATSDSKTGGVETQYF
TRBJ2-3 | TRBD2 | NA | TRBV3-1/TRBV3-2 | TGTGCCAGCAGCCGGGAGGCGGGACTAGCGAGACCTAGCACAGATACGCAGTATTTT | CASSREAGLARPSTDTQYF
TRBJ2-6 | NA | few | TRBV9 | TGTGCCAGCAGGCTGGAGGTGTCTGGGGCCAACGTCCTGACTTTC | CASRLEVSGANVLTF
TRBJ1-2 | NA | once | TRBV4-1 | TGCGCCAGCAGCCAAGTTCCCAGGGATTCGGCTAACTATGGCTACACCTTC | CASSQVPRDSANYGYTF
TRBJ2-3 | NA | NA | TRBV11-3 | TGTGCCAGCAGCTTAGTAGACACGGATACGCAGTATTTT | CASSLVDTDTQYF
TRBJ1-1 | TRBD1 | NA | TRBV5-1 | TGCGCCAGCAGCTTGCCCACAGGGGGCAACACTGAAGCTTTCTTT | CASSLPTGGNTEAFF
TRBJ1-1 | NA | NA | TRBV21-1 | TGTGCCAGCAGGTACTATTGGGGCCGAGCCGTGAACACTGAAGCTTTCTTT | CASRYYWGRAVNTEAFF
TRBJ2-5 | TRBD1 | NA | TRBV2 | TGTGCCAGCAAGTCGGACAGGGGGCAAGAGACCCAGTACTTC | CASKSDRGQETQYF
TRBJ2-5 | TRBD2 | once | TRBV11-3 | TGTGCCAGCAGCTTAGATGGAGGCGGGGGTGAGACCCAGTACTTC | CASSLDGGGGETQYF
TRBJ2-5 | TRBD2 | NA | TRBV11-3 | TGTGCCAGCAGCCGGGTGACTAGCGGGGGAAGCGAGACCCAGTACTTC | CASSRVTSGGSETQYF
TRBJ2-1 | NA | NA | TRBV3-1/TRBV3-2 | TGTGCCAGCAGCCGCCGGGAATTGTGGGTTAATGAGCAGTTCTTC | CASSRRELWVNEQFF
TRBJ1-6 | TRBD1 | once | TRBV28 | TGTGCCAGCAGGCCTGGACAGGGCGGATATTCACCCCTCCACTTT | CASRPGQGGYSPLHF
TRBJ1-1 | NA | NA | TRBV19 | TGTGCCAGTTTCGGAGGAGTCATGAACACTGAAGCTTTCTTT | CASFGGVMNTEAFF
TRBJ1-3 | NA | few | TRBV2 | TGTGCCAGCAGTTCTGGACAGACCTCTGGAAACACCATATATTTT | CASSSGQTSGNTIYF
TRBJ2-3 | TRBD1 | NA | TRBV29-1 | TGCAGCGTTTTCGCGGGACAGGGTTCTACGCAGTATTTT | CSVFAGQGSTQYF
TRBJ1-4 | NA | NA | TRBV30 | TGTGCATTTGGGACATCCTCAACTAATGAAAAACTGTTTTTT | CAFGTSSTNEKLFF
TRBJ1-1 | TRBD1 | NA | TRBV7-9 | TGTGCCAGCAGCCTGACAGGGAGTGGTGAAGCTTTCTTT | CASSLTGSGEAFF
TRBJ1-4 | TRBD1 | NA | TRBV2 | TGTGCCAGCCAGACAGGGGGGTCTAATGAAAAACTGTTTTTT | CASQTGGSNEKLFF
TRBJ1-1 | NA | NA | TRBV5-1 | TGCGCCAGCAGCCCTCAACCCAGCACTGAAGCTTTCTTT | CASSPQPSTEAFF
TRBJ1-4 | NA | NA | TRBV7-9 | TGTGCCAGCAGCTTCCCGACAGGAGGACATGAAAAACTGTTTTTT | CASSFPTGGHEKLFF
TRBJ1-2 | NA | NA | TRBV5-1 | TGCGCCAGCAATGAGTGGGGGCGCTCGGACTATGGCTACACCTTC | CASNEWGRSDYGYTF
TRBJ1-2 | NA | NA | TRBV15 | TGTGCCACCAGCAGACCAAAAATGGGCTACACCTTC | CATSRPKMGYTF
TRBJ2-1 | NA | NA | TRBV11-2 | TGTGCCAGCAGCTCCCGACTTAGCTCCTACAATGAGCAGTTCTTC | CASSSRLSSYNEQFF
TRBJ1-2 | TRBD1 | NA | TRBV12-3/TRBV12-4 | TGTGCCAGCAGTTCGGACAGGGTGAATGGCTACACCTTC | CASSSDRVNGYTF
TRBJ1-1 | TRBD1 | NA | TRBV28 | TGTGCCATCAGGGCAGGGGGCACTGAAGCTTTCTTT | CAIRAGGTEAFF
TRBJ1-5 | TRBD1 | once | TRBV7-3 | TGTGCCAGCAGCGCACAGGGGGCGCGGGGACAGCCCCAGCATTTT | CASSAQGARGQPQHF
TRBJ1-2 | TRBD1 | NA | TRBV6-5 | TGTGCCAGCAGTTACAGGGACAGGACCCAAAAGAGGGGCTACACCTTC | CASSYRDRTQKRGYTF
TRBJ2-7 | TRBD2 | NA | TRBV3-1/TRBV3-2 | TGTGCCAGCAGCCGCACTAGCGGGGGTTACTACGAGCAGTACTTC | CASSRTSGGYYEQYF
TRBJ2-1 | NA | few | TRBV24-1 | TGTGCCACCAGTGATGCCTTACCGGGGGAGTACAATGAGCAGTTCTTC | CATSDALPGEYNEQFF
TRBJ1-2 | NA | NA | TRBV6-5 | TGTGCCAGCAGTTACGCGAGAGGCGGTGGCTACACCTTC | CASSYARGGGYTF
TRBJ1-2 | TRBD1 | NA | TRBV9 | TGTGCCAGCAGCGTGAGACAGGGGAGTGACTATGGCTACACCTTC | CASSVRQGSDYGYTF
TRBJ2-7 | NA | NA | TRBV15 | TGTGCCACCAGCAGAGAACTCCTAACCTACGAGCAGTACTTC | CATSRELLTYEQYF
TRBJ2-7 | NA | NA | TRBV28 | TGTGCCAGCAGCCCGAATTACAGGGACGAGCAGTACTTC | CASSPNYRDEQYF
TRBJ1-1 | NA | NA | TRBV12-3/TRBV12-4 | TGTGCCAGCAGTTCACGGGTTGAAGCTTTCTTT | CASSSRVEAFF
TRBJ2-5 | NA | NA | TRBV5-1 | TGCGCCAGCAGCTTACAGGTCTTAACTCAAGAGACCCAGTACTTC | CASSLQVLTQETQYF
TRBJ2-1 | NA | once | TRBV7-9 | TGTGCCAGCAGCCCCCCGGGGCCAGGGGCCTACAATGAGCAGTTCTTC | CASSPPGPGAYNEQFF
TRBJ1-2 | TRBD1 | once | TRBV29-1 | TGCAGCGTTGAAGGGGGACAGGGGGCGGGCTACACCTTC | CSVEGGQGAGYTF
TRBJ2-1 | NA | NA | TRBV4-1 | TGCGCCAGCAGCCATCGCGTAGATGAGCAGTTCTTC | CASSHRVDEQFF